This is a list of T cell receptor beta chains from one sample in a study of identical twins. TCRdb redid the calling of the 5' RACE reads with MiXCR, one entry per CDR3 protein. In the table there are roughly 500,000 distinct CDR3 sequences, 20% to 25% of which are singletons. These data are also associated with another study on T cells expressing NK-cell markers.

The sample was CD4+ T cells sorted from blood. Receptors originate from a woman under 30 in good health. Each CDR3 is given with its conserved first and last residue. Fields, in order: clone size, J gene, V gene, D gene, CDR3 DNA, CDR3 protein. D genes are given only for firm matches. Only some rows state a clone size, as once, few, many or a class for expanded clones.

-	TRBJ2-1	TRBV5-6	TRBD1	TGTGCCAGCAGCTACAGGGGGACGGCCTACAATGAGCAGTTCTTC	CASSYRGTAYNEQFF
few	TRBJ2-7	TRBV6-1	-	TGTGCCAGCAGTCGACAGGAGGGCTACGAGCAGTACTTC	CASSRQEGYEQYF
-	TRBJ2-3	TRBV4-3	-	TGCGCCAGCAGCCCGTGGGCCGGGGGAGGAGATACGCAGTATTTT	CASSPWAGGGDTQYF
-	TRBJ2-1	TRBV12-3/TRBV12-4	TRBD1	TGTGCCAGCAGGCCGGGACAGGAGACCAATGAGCAGTTCTTC	CASRPGQETNEQFF
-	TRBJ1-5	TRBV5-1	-	TGCGCCAGCAGCCCGGTTCCGACCGGGGGAGGCAATCAGCCCCAGCATTTT	CASSPVPTGGGNQPQHF
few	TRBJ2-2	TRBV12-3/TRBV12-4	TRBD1	TGTGCCAGCAGTTTGGAACAGGGGGCCGGGGAGCTGTTTTTT	CASSLEQGAGELFF
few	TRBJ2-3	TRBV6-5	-	TGTGCCAGCAGTTACTCGCGGGGCAGCACAGATACGCAGTATTTT	CASSYSRGSTDTQYF
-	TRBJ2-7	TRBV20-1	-	TGCAGTGTCGTTCTTTCGTGGGGCGAGCAGTACTTC	CSVVLSWGEQYF
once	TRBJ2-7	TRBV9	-	TGTGCCAGCAGCCCACAGGAACATGGATACTACGAGCAGTACTTC	CASSPQEHGYYEQYF
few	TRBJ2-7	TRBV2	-	TGTGCCAGCAGTACCCAGGGAGGCTACGAGCAGTACTTC	CASSTQGGYEQYF
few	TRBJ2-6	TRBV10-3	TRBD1	TGTGCCATCATGGGGACAGGCCTCAGCTCTGGGGCCAACGTCCTGACTTTC	CAIMGTGLSSGANVLTF
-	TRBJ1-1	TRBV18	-	TGTGCCAGCTCACCAAGTAGGGGAGGAACTGAAGCTTTCTTT	CASSPSRGGTEAFF
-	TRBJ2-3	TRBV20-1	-	TGCAGTGCTAGTGGTTCCAGCGGGTCTAGCACAGATACGCAGTATTTT	CSASGSSGSSTDTQYF
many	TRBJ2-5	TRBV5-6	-	TGTGCCAGCAGCTTGGTCGGGGTTCGAGGAGAGACCCAGTACTTC	CASSLVGVRGETQYF
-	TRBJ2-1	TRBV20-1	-	TGCAGTGCCAATCCCCCCGACGGCGTGTGTCTCTTC	CSANPPDGVCLF
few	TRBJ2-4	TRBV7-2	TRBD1	TGTGCCAGCAGCTTGGGGACAGCGATGAGGATTCAGTACTTC	CASSLGTAMRIQYF
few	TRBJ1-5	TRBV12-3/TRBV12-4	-	TGTGCCAGCAGTTTAAGGTCGGCACGACCAAATCAGCCCCAGCATTTT	CASSLRSARPNQPQHF
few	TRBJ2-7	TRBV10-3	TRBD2	TGTGCCATCAGTGACGGGGCGGGGGGGTGGTCCGAGCAGTACTTC	CAISDGAGGWSEQYF
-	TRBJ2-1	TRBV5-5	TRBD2	TGTGCCAGCAGCCGGACCCCCAGCGGGACCTCCTACAATGAGCAGTTCTTC	CASSRTPSGTSYNEQFF
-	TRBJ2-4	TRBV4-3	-	TGCGCCAGCAGCCGAGCCGGGACGCCGGGGGAGAGGAACATTCAGTACTTC	CASSRAGTPGERNIQYF
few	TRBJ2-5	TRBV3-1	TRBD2	TGTGCCAGCAGCCTTAGCGGGGGGCGCCAAGAGACCCAGTACTTC	CASSLSGGRQETQYF
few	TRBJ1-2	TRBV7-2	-	TGTGCCAGCAGCTTAGACGGATTTTACTATGGCTACACCTTC	CASSLDGFYYGYTF
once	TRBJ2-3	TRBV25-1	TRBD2	TGTGCCAGCAGTGTCTCGGGACTAGCGGGGAGCACAGATACGCAGTATTTT	CASSVSGLAGSTDTQYF
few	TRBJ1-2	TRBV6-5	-	TGTGCCAGCAGTTTCGCGGCTACGAACTATGGCTACACCTTC	CASSFAATNYGYTF
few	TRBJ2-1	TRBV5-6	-	TGTGCCAGCAGCTTGGCCCAGCGTTGGCTCGGGAATGAGCAGTTCTTC	CASSLAQRWLGNEQFF
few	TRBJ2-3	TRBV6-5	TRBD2	TGTGCCAGCAGTTTTAGCGGGATCGTCTATTTT	CASSFSGIVYF
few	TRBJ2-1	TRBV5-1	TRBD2	TGCGCCAGCAGCCCGGGGTTACTAGCGGAGACCTACAATGAGCAGTTCTTC	CASSPGLLAETYNEQFF
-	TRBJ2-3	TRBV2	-	TGTGCCAGCAGTAACAACTTACTAGATTTTCGCACAGATACGCAGTATTTT	CASSNNLLDFRTDTQYF
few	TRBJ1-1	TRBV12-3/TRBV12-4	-	TGTGCCAGCAGTCGCCCCGACAGCGATGGCACTGAAGCTTTCTTT	CASSRPDSDGTEAFF
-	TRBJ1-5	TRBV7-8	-	TGTGCCAGCAGCTTCCAACTTACAGGGATTCAGCCCCAGCATTTT	CASSFQLTGIQPQHF
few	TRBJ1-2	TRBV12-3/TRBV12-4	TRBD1	TGTGCCAGCAAACAGGGGAATTCTAACTATGGCTACACCTTC	CASKQGNSNYGYTF
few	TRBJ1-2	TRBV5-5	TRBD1	TGTGCCAGCAGCCACCGGGACAGGGGTGTTGGCTACACCTTC	CASSHRDRGVGYTF
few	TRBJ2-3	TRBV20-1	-	TGCAGTGCCCTACTGGGCACCACAGATACGCAGTATTTT	CSALLGTTDTQYF
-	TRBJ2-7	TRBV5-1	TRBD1	TGCGCCAGCAGCTTGGGAGGGACAGCCACCTACGAGCAGTACTTC	CASSLGGTATYEQYF
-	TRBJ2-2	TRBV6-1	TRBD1	TGTGCCAGCAGTACCGGGACAGCGAACACCGGGGAGCTGTTTTTT	CASSTGTANTGELFF
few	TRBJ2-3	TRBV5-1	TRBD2	TGCGCCAGCAGCTTTCCGGGACTAGCGGGGGGGGCAGATACGCAGTATTTT	CASSFPGLAGGADTQYF
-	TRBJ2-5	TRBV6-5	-	TGTGCCAGACGAGAGGAAGAGACCCAGTACTTC	CARREEETQYF
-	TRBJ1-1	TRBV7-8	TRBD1	TGTGCCAGCAGCCTCCTACCGGGACAGGTAGGAAACACTGAAGCTTTCTTT	CASSLLPGQVGNTEAFF
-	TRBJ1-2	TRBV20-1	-	TGCAGTGCTAGAGACGGGATGGTGTATGGCTACACCTTC	CSARDGMVYGYTF
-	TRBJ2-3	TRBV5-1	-	TGCGCCAGCAGCTTGGGTCTAAGCTTAATGGATACGCAGTATTTT	CASSLGLSLMDTQYF
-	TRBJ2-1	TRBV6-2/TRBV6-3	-	TGTGCCAGCAGCGGGAGTTGGGACAATCTCTTCGATGAGCAGTTCTTC	CASSGSWDNLFDEQFF
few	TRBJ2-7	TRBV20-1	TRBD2	TGCAGTGGACTAGCGGGAGGAGAGCAGTACTTC	CSGLAGGEQYF
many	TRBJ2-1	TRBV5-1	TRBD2	TGCGCCAGCAGCTTGGGTACTAGCGGGCGATACAATGAGCAGTTCTTC	CASSLGTSGRYNEQFF
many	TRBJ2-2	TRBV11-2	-	TGTGCCAGCAGCTCCCCCAAGGCCACCGGGGAGCTGTTTTTT	CASSSPKATGELFF
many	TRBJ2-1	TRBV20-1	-	TGCAGTGCTGGCAGAACTAACTCCTACAATGAGCAGTTCTTC	CSAGRTNSYNEQFF
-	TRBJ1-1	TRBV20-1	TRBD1	TGCAGTGCTAGAGAGGGCCTTAGGGACAGGGGAACTGAAGCTTTCTTT	CSAREGLRDRGTEAFF
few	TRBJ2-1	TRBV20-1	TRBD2	TGCAGTGCTAGACTGCGGGGGGGCCGGAATGAGCAGTTCTTC	CSARLRGGRNEQFF
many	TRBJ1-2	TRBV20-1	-	TGCAGTGCGAGACCCAGGGGCAACTATGGCTACACCTTC	CSARPRGNYGYTF
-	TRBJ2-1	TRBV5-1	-	TGCGCCAGGCAGGCAGTGTTAAGGAATGAGCAGTTCTTC	CARQAVLRNEQFF
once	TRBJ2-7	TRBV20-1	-	TGCAGTGGGTCCCGCTCCTACGAGCAGTACTTC	CSGSRSYEQYF
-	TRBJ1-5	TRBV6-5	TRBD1	TGTGCCAGCAGTTACTCGGGACAGTTAGGTCAGCCCCAGCATTTT	CASSYSGQLGQPQHF
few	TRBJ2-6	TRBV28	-	TGTGCCAGCAGTTTATCCTGGGGCTCTGGGGCCAACGTCCTGACTTTC	CASSLSWGSGANVLTF
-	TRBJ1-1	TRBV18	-	TGTGCCAGCTCACCACGGGCAGGGCTCACTGAAGCTTTCTTT	CASSPRAGLTEAFF